This record covers a single T cell receptor (beta chain). Antigen unknown. The record originates from a study of cytomegalovirus exposure and HLA in healthy donors. Study-wide results and limits: Reportedly, fewer N-insertions than the approximately 700-donor mean appeared in an Asian-associated ancestry cluster in a later analysis. An analysis that was carried out later associated 17,000 or so TCR beta sequences with HLA alleles at 0.05 false discovery rate. Later analysis showed TCR association rates varying by HLA locus, highest for DRB1 and lowest for HLA-C.

Between the trimmed V and J ends, which lost 1 base and 0 bases, there was a span of 10 bases. CDR1 is MRHNA and CDR2 is SNTAGT in the germline V gene. The CDR3 has 16 residues. The PCR ran on 60 Vbeta and 13 Jbeta primers. Per the original methods: A later analysis counted about 80 million unique TCR beta chains, 9.5 million to 12 million shared. TCRdb's table, derived via immunoSEQ multiplex PCR, lists solely in-frame clones and lacks some. V and J calls and clone size are copied from that table; D and trimming were computed from the DNA. This sample has some 270,000 clones, with 80% to 95% found just once.

This chain links TRBV6-4 with TRBJ2-1; D not certain. The clonotype originates from a girl aged 2-10 years in good health and CMV-seronegative. The sample taken for sequencing was PBMCs. DNA for the CDR3: TGTGCCAGCAGTGACTTACCGGCTAGCTCCTACAATGAGCAGTTCTTC. This translates into CASSDLPASSYNEQFF.